This TCR beta chain derives from a study of T cell responses to AZD1222 COVID-19 vaccine. Produced via immunoSEQ multiplex PCR; TCRdb's table is partial and in-frame only. This sample has 150,000 to 200,000 clones, with around 90% found just once. This CDR3 spans 15 amino acids. V was cut by 9 bases and J by 0 bases, with 15 bases left in between. Germline loops: CDR1 SGHAT, CDR2 FQNNGV. The chain links TRBV11-2 to TRBJ1-3; D unclear. The origin of this receptor is an adult in good health. The input for sequencing was peripheral blood, taken on day 0 of AZD1222 vaccination. CDR3 region: CASTALFFSGNTIYF. The CDR3 nucleotides read TGTGCCAGTACGGCCCTTTTTTTCTCTGGAAACACCATATATTTT.